Below, 13 T cell receptor beta chains from the same sample are listed, as sequenced in a study of regulatory T cells in long-lasting Graves disease. Building of the TCR beta libraries involved iRepertoire HTBI primers and Arm-PCR of CDR3 regions. TCRdb processed the multiplex PCR reads anew with MiXCR; each CDR3 protein has one entry. The table has 550,000 or so distinct CDR3 sequences, approximately 12% seen once. Time point specified: newly diagnosed GD, antithyroid drugs for less than 3 months. Scientists built the TCR library using RNA that was extracted from PBMCs. The data also belong to a second study, concerning T cells in Graves' hyperthyroidism and ophthalmopathy.

The sample consisted of peripheral blood mononuclear cells (PBMCs), taken at new diagnosis, from a patient treated with antithyroid drugs. The receptors were sampled from a woman aged 25-40 years with Graves disease.

This clonotype was observed many times. CDR3 nucleotide sequence: TGTGCCAGTAGTTTGGGACACTTCAGCTCCTACGAGCAGTACTTC. Translation gives CASSLGHFSSYEQYF. The rearrangement joins TRBV19 to TRBJ2-7; a possible D gene is TRBD1 (6 bases). Germline V gene lookup returns CDR1 LNHDA and CDR2 SQIVND (reference sequence). The CDR3 covers 15 residues. V shed 5 bases and J shed 0 bases, with 14 bases lying between them.

This clonotype appeared many times. The J gene is TRBJ2-2, the V gene TRBV11-2; D assignment may be TRBD1 or TRBD2 (5 bases each). CDR3 length: 15 residues. V shed 1 base and J shed 7 bases, with 13 bases lying between them. Germline V gives CDR1 SGHAT, CDR2 FQNNGV. The CDR3 here is CASSLGDGWGGELFF. As DNA, the CDR3 is TGTGCCAGCAGCTTAGGGGACGGCTGGGGCGGGGAGCTGTTTTTT.

This clonotype appeared many times. The chain joins TRBV27 to TRBJ2-3; D possibly corresponds to TRBD1 (5 bases). CDR1 is MNHEY and CDR2 is SMNVEV in the germline V gene (reference sequence). The CDR3 spans 13 residues. Between the trimmed V and J ends, which lost 7 bases and 3 bases, there was a span of 11 bases. The CDR3, as DNA: TGTGCCAGCAAACTGACAGAGACAGATACGCAGTATTTT. It is translated as CASKLTETDTQYF.

This clonotype was counted at least ten times. This chain connects TRBV14 to TRBJ2-2; TRBD2 agrees at 9 bases. Germline-derived CDR1 and CDR2 are SGHDN and FVKESK. V lost 6 bases, J lost 0 bases, and 5 bases stayed unmatched. This CDR3 contains 16 residues. Written as DNA, the CDR3 is TGTGCCAGCAGTCCCCGACTAGCGGCGAACACCGGGGAGCTGTTTTTT. Its translation is CASSPRLAANTGELFF.

This clonotype appeared many times. V usage is TRBV11-2 and J usage is TRBJ2-4; D gene ambiguous. CDR3 length equals 14 residues. Germline lookup yields CDR1 SGHAT and CDR2 FQNNGV. Trimming removed 5 bases at V and 1 base at J, with 9 bases between. CDR3 nucleotides: TGTGCCAGCAGCCGCTTTCGGGCCAAAAACATTCAGTACTTC. This translates into CASSRFRAKNIQYF. The entire variable domain, with the rest obtained from reference TRBV11-2 and TRBJ2-4, is as follows: EAGVAQSPRYKIIEKRQSVAFWCNPISGHATLYWYQQILGQGPKLLIQFQNNGVVDDSQLPKDRFSAERLKGVDSTLKIQPAKLEDSAVYLCASSRFRAKNIQYFGAGTRLSVL.

Ten or more counts support this clonotype. This rearrangement joins TRBV20-1 to TRBJ1-1, with a possible D match to TRBD1 (5 bases). Germline values: CDR1 DFQATT, CDR2 SNEGSKA (reference sequence). The V end lost 7 bases, the J end lost 5 bases, and 17 bases lay between the germline ends. The CDR3 covers 13 residues. Here the CDR3 DNA reads TGCAGTGGGGGGGAAGGGGCAGGGACTGAAGCTTTCTTT. Translation gives CSGGEGAGTEAFF.

This clonotype has at least ten counts. The V gene is TRBV11-2, the J gene TRBJ2-7, with unresolved D. The V gene lost 1 base and the J gene lost 0 bases, with 7 bases spanning the gap. This CDR3 is 14 amino acids long. Germline V CDR1 and CDR2: SGHAT, FQNNGV. CDR3 coding DNA: TGTGCCAGCAGCTTAGGACCGTACTCCTACGAGCAGTACTTC. Translated, it gives CASSLGPYSYEQYF.

This clonotype was recorded at least ten times. This chain uses TRBV12-3 or TRBV12-4 with TRBJ2-1; 8 positions match TRBD1. This CDR3 comprises 14 residues. With 6 bases clipped from V and 8 bases from J, the junction kept 9 bases outside the gene matches. The CDR3 spells CASRGQDRAHEQFF. In nucleotides, the CDR3 is TGTGCCAGCAGGGGACAGGACAGGGCGCATGAGCAGTTCTTC.

The chain links TRBV6-1 to TRBJ2-7; possibly TRBD1 for D (8 bases). The CDR3 extends over 14 amino acids. Per germline, CDR1 MNHNS and CDR2 SASEGT. Trimming took off 6 bases at V and 3 bases at J, with 15 bases between the two ends. In DNA, the CDR3 is TGTGCCAGCAGCCCACAGGGGGAGGGCTACGAGCAGTACTTC. It yields the protein CASSPQGEGYEQYF.

The chain recombines TRBV19 with TRBJ2-5; the match to TRBD2 covers 9 bases. Germline lookup yields CDR1 LNHDA and CDR2 SQIVND (reference sequence). CDR3 size: 15 residues. Unmatched junction bases numbered 8, after V lost 6 bases and J lost 3 bases. This CDR3 is CASRTILAGEETQYF. Here the CDR3 DNA reads TGTGCCAGTAGGACGATTTTAGCGGGAGAAGAGACCCAGTACTTC.

As to this clonotype: A far larger clone is a single base away, which makes a read error likely. V gene TRBV11-2 combines with J gene TRBJ2-1; D uncertain. The better agreement between TRBJ2-5 and the DNA end casts doubt on the J call. The CDR3 runs to 13 residues. Per the germline V gene, CDR1 is SGHAT and CDR2 is FQNNGV. CDR3 in DNA: TGTGCCAGCAGCCCTGGTAGGCAAGAGGCCCAGTACTTC. Its translation is CASSPGRQEAQYF.

This clonotype came up many times. The chain combines TRBV12-3 or TRBV12-4 with TRBJ1-5, with D perhaps TRBD1 (5 bases). Trimming left V 1 base short and J 1 base short, with 5 bases between. This CDR3 comprises 14 residues. The CDR3 DNA reads TGTGCCAGCAGTTTAGGGACAAGCAATCAGCCCCAGCATTTT. It is translated as CASSLGTSNQPQHF.

This clonotype has a handful of counts. The chain uses TRBV24-1 and TRBJ2-1; D is undetermined. Trimming took 5 bases from V and 4 from J, leaving 11 bases between them. CDR1 and CDR2 (germline): KGHDR, SFDVKD. CDR3 length equals 14 residues. The CDR3 DNA sequence: TGTGCCACCAGTGGGAAGGAATCTTACAATGAGCAGTTCTTC. Translation: CATSGKESYNEQFF.